These T cell receptor beta chains were read from a single sample in a study of early T cells in non-severe SARS-CoV-2 infection. TCRdb itself ran the 5' RACE reads through MiXCR, one entry per CDR3 protein. The data hold 37,000 or so distinct CDR3 sequences, with 4.7% observed a single time. Sequenced sample: whole blood. These receptors all stem from an adult who was a healthcare worker with PCR-confirmed SARS-CoV-2 infection or an uninfected control (not recorded which). CDR3s include the opening cysteine and the closing phenylalanine or tryptophan. The D gene is left open where the match is weak. Not all rows give a size; the values are once, few, many and, for expanded clones, a class.

13	.	many	TRBV9	TRBJ2-5	TGTGCCAGCAGCGATAGTAGCCTGGAGACCCAGTACTTC	CASSDSSLETQYF
12	.	many	TRBV30	TRBJ1-6	TGTGCCTGGAGTTCGGTTACATTCACCCTCCACTTT	CAWSSVTFTLHF
16	TRBD2	many	TRBV7-3	TRBJ2-3	TGTGCCAGCAGCCGAGGACTAGCGGGAGCCACAGATACGCAGTATTTT	CASSRGLAGATDTQYF
16	TRBD1	few	TRBV11-2	TRBJ2-7	TGTGCCAGCAGCTTAGGAAGTTCTGGGACAGCCTACGAGCAGTACTTC	CASSLGSSGTAYEQYF
12	.	.	TRBV14	TRBJ1-1	TGTGCCAGCAGCCAACCGTACACTGAAGCTTTCTTT	CASSQPYTEAFF
14	.	many	TRBV7-8	TRBJ2-1	TGTGCCAGCACCAAGTGGGGTAGCCAGGATGAGCAGTTCTTC	CASTKWGSQDEQFF
15	.	many	TRBV9	TRBJ1-6	TGTGCCAGCAGCGTCGGACAGAACCATAATTCACCCCTCCACTTT	CASSVGQNHNSPLHF
17	TRBD1	many	TRBV5-6	TRBJ1-2	TGTGCCAGCAGCCCCCTAGGGCGGGACAGGGGGCTGTATGGCTACACCTTC	CASSPLGRDRGLYGYTF
14	TRBD1	many	TRBV6-5	TRBJ1-6	TGTGCCAGTACACAGGGGCCGAATAATTCACCCCTCCACTTT	CASTQGPNNSPLHF
18	TRBD1	many	TRBV11-2	TRBJ2-7	TGTGCCAGCAGCTTAGTTGGGTCCCGTCCGGGACAGGGCTACGAGCAGTACTTC	CASSLVGSRPGQGYEQYF